This T cell receptor (beta chain) was identified during a study of CD4 T cells in relation to SARS-CoV-2 and coronaviruses. Study-level background: Crossreactive spike epitopes shared across donors were mapped to their HLA restriction. General observations from the study: Monoreactive clones expanded significantly more to SARS-CoV-2 than crossreactive clones did.

In the case of this clone: The antigen is not known.

Before the COVID-19 pandemic, during about 2011-2019, CD4+ T cells were taken from unexposed donors. The CDR3 extends over 14 amino acids. Germline CDR1 MNHEY, CDR2 SMNVEV (reference sequence). Trimming cost V 3 bases and J 5 bases, with 12 bases left between them. TCRdb's table, derived via immunoSEQ multiplex PCR, lists solely in-frame clones and lacks some. This table has about 64,000 clones, about 94% appearing once. V and J are TRBV27 and TRBJ2-3; D may correspond to TRBD1 or TRBD2 (5 bases each). The sequence derives from a human donor in good health. Sequencing was carried out using naive CD4+ T cells from PBMCs. Subset specified: naive CD4+ T cells isolated by negative enrichment. The CDR3 region has the DNA TGTGCCAGCAGTTTGGGGCTAGCAAGAGATACGCAGTATTTT. Its protein is CASSLGLARDTQYF.